This T cell receptor beta chain was recorded in a study of human T cells and chemical hapten exposure. Study background: During the approximately 24-week study period, patients had diphenylcyclopropenone applied to the scalp every week. The patients were mostly female; they had alopecia areata, totalis or universalis.

Germline values: CDR1 MNHEY, CDR2 SMNVEV (reference sequence). CDR3 length equals 14 residues. V dropped 2 bases and J dropped 10; count of bases not matched to a gene: 5. Time point noted: pre-sensitization, week 0. As for treatment: therapeutic diphenylcyclopropenone sensitization with weekly scalp DPC. Whole blood that had not been fractionated was the source of extracted total RNA. TCRdb called the RACE reads again in MiXCR, with one record for every CDR3 protein. The sample consists of 33,000 or so distinct CDR3 sequences, around 12% of them appearing once. The table lists this clonotype with many counts.

The origin of this receptor is a woman in her forties with alopecia areata. Some clones in this sample may be carry-over from other donors' samples. Sequencing used whole blood, obtained in connection with sensitization to the hapten diphenylcyclopropenone (DPC). The rearrangement uses TRBV27 and TRBJ1-6, with TRBD1 matching over 7 bases. CDR3: CASSLLGGGSPLHF. The CDR3 nucleotides are TGTGCCAGCAGTTTACTAGGGGGCGGATCACCCCTCCACTTT.